The present entry profiles one T cell receptor (beta chain) with its context. Its antigen remains unknown. Amplification of TCR beta CDR3 regions was performed using RNA transcripts as template. The HTBI primer set was used in a first-round RT-PCR of the TCR CDR3. TCRdb processed the multiplex PCR reads anew with MiXCR; each CDR3 protein has one entry. The table lists about half a million distinct CDR3 sequences, less than 25% of them singletons. These data belong to a study of T cells in Graves' hyperthyroidism and ophthalmopathy. Broader study findings: Appearing also in blood were most of the thyroid clonotypes expanded above 0.001.

Germline assignment: CDR1 MNHNS and CDR2 SASEGT. The trim removed 11 bases at V and 1 base at J, leaving 9 bases unmatched. This CDR3 contains 14 residues. It was considered stable Graves' hyperthyroidism when ophthalmopathy did not progress within 18 months. Sequences were obtained from blood. The rearrangement links TRBV6-1 to TRBJ1-1, with TRBD1 matching over 8 bases. This TCR was sampled from a man younger than 30 with Graves' hyperthyroidism. The CDR3 region has the DNA TGTGCCGATGAGGATACAGGGGGGAACACTGAAGCTTTCTTT. Protein: CADEDTGGNTEAFF.